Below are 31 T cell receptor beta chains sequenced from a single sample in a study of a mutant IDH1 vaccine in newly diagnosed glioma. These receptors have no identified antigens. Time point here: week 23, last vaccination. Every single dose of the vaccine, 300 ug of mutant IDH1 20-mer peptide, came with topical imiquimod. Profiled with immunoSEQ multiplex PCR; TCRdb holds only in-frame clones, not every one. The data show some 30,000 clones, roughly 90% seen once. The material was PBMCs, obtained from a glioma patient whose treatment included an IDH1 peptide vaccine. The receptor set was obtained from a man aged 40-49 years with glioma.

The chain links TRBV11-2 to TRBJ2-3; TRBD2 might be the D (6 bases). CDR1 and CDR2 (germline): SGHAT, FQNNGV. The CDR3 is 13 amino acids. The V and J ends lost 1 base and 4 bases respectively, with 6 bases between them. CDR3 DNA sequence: TGTGCCAGCAGCTTAGGGAGGGCAGATACGCAGTATTTT. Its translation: CASSLGRADTQYF.

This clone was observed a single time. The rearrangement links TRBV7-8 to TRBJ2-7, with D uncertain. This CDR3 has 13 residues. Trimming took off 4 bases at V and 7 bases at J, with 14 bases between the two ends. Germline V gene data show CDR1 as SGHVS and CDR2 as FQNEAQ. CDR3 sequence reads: CASSSPPVWEQYF. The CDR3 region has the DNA TGTGCCAGCAGCTCGCCCCCCGTATGGGAGCAGTACTTC.

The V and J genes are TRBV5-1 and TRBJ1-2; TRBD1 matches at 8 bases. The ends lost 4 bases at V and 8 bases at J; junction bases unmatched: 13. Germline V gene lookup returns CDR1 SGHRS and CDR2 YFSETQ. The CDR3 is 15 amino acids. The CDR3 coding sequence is TGCGCCAGCAGCCTCGCAGGGGGCGACCTCGAGGGCTACACCTTC. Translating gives CASSLAGGDLEGYTF. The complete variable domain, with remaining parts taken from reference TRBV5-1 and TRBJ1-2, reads KAGVTQTPRYLIKTRGQQVTLSCSPISGHRSVSWYQQTPGQGLQFLFEYFSETQRNKGNFPGRFSGRQFSNSRSEMNVSTLELGDSALYLCASSLAGGDLEGYTFGSGTRLTVV.

CDR3 residues: CATSRDPGNDEKLFF. In DNA, the CDR3 is TGTGCCACCAGCAGAGATCCAGGGAATGATGAAAAACTGTTTTTT. V and J are TRBV15 and TRBJ1-4; tentatively, D is TRBD1 (5 bases). In germline, CDR1 is LNHNV, CDR2 YYDKDF (reference sequence). This CDR3 has 15 residues. V dropped 0 bases and J dropped 6 bases, with 11 bases sitting between them.

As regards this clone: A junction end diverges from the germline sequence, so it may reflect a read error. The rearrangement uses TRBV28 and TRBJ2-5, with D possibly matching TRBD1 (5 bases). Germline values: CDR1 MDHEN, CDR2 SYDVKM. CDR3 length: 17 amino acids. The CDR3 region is CASSLWGRIAHSETQYF. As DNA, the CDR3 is TGTGCCAGCAGCTTATGGGGCCGTATTGCCCATTCAGAGACCCAGTACTTC.

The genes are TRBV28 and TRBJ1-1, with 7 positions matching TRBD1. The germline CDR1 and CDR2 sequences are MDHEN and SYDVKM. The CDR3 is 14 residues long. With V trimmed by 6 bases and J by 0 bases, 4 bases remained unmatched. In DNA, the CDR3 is TGTGCCAGCAGAATACAGGGGTTGAACACTGAAGCTTTCTTT. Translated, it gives CASRIQGLNTEAFF.

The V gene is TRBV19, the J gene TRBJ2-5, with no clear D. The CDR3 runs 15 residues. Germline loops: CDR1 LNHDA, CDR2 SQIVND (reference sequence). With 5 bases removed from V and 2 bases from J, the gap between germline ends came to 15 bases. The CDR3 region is CASSPSAGPQETQYF. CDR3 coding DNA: TGTGCCAGTAGTCCCTCCGCAGGCCCTCAAGAGACCCAGTACTTC.

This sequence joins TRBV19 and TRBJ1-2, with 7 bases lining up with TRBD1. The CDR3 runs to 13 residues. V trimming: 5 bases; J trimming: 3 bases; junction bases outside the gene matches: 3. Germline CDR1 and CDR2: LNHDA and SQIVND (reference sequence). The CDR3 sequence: CASSRRGDYGYTF. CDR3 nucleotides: TGTGCCAGTAGTCGCAGGGGGGACTATGGCTACACCTTC.

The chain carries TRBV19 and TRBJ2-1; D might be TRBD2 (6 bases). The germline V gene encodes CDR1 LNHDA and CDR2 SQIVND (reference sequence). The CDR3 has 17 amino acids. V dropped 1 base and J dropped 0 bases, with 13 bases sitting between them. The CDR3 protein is CASSIAKVAVSYNEQFF. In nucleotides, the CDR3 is TGTGCCAGTAGTATAGCCAAGGTAGCGGTCTCCTACAATGAGCAGTTCTTC.

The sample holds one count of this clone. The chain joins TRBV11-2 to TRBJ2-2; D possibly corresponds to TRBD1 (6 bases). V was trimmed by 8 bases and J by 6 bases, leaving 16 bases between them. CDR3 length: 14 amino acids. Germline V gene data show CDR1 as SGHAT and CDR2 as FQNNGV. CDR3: CASQTGRGAGELFF. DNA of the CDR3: TGTGCCAGCCAGACAGGAAGAGGAGCCGGGGAGCTGTTTTTT.

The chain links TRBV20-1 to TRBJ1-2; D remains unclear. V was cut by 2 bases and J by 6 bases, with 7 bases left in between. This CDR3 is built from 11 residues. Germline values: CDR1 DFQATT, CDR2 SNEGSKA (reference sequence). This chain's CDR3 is CSARWGDGYTF. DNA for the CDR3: TGCAGTGCTAGATGGGGAGATGGCTACACCTTC.

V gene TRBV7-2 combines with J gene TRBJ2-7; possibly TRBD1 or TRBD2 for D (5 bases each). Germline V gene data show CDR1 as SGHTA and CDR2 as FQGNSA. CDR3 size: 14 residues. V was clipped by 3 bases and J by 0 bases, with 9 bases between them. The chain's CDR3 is CASSFGGGSYEQYF. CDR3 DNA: TGTGCCAGCAGCTTCGGTGGGGGCTCCTACGAGCAGTACTTC.

CDR3 nucleotides: TGTGCCATCAAGGAGTTCTTCACCGGGGAGCTGTTTTTT. Translated, it gives CAIKEFFTGELFF. The rearrangement joins TRBV10-3 to TRBJ2-2; D remains ambiguous. The CDR3 has 13 residues. Trimming took 7 bases from V and 4 from J, leaving 10 bases between them. Germline V CDR1 and CDR2: ENHRY, SYGVKD.

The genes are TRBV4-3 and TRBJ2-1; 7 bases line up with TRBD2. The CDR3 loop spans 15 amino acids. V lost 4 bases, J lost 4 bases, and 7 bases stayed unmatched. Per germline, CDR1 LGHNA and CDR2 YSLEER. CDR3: CASSPGSGMYNEQFF. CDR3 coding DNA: TGCGCCAGCAGCCCTGGAAGCGGGATGTACAATGAGCAGTTCTTC.

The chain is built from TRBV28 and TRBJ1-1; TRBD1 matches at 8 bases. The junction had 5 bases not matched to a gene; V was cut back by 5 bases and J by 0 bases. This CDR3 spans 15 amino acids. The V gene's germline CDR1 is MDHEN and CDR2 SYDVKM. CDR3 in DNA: TGTGCCAGCAGTCTTCAGGGGGCGATGAACACTGAAGCTTTCTTT. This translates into CASSLQGAMNTEAFF.

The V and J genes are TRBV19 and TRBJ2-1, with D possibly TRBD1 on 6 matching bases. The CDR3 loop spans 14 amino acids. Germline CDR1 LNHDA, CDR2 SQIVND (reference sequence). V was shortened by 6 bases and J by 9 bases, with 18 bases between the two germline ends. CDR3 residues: CASSLYRDQGEQFF. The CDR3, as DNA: TGTGCCAGTAGCCTATACAGGGACCAGGGTGAGCAGTTCTTC.

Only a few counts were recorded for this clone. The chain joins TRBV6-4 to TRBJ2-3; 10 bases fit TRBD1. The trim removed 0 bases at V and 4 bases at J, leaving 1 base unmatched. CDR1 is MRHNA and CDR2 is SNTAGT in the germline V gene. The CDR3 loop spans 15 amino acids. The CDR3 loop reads CASSDSTGGADTQYF. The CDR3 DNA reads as TGTGCCAGCAGTGACTCGACAGGGGGCGCAGATACGCAGTATTTT.

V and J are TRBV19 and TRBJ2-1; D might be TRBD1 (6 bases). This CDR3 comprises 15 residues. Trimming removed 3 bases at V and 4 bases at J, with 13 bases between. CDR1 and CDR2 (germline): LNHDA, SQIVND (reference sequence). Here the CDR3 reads CASSMLGAVYNEQFF. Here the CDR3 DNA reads TGTGCCAGTAGTATGCTGGGGGCTGTTTACAATGAGCAGTTCTTC.

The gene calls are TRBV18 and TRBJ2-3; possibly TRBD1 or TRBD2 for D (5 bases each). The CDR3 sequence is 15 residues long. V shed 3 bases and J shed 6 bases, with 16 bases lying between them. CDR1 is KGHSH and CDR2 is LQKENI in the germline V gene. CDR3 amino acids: CASSPRVGQVDTQYF. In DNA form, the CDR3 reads TGTGCCAGCTCACCGCGGGTTGGACAAGTTGATACGCAGTATTTT.

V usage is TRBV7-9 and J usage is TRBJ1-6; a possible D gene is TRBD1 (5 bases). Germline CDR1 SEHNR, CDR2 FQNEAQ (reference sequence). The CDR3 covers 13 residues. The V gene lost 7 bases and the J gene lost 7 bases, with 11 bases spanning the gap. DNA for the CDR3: TGTGCCAGCACTGGGGCAGAAAATTCACCCCTCCACTTT. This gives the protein CASTGAENSPLHF.

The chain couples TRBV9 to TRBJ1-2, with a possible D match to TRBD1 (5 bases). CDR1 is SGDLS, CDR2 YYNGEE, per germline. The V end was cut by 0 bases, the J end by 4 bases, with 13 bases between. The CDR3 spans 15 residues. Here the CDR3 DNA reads TGTGCCAGCAGCGTAGAACCAGGGTTGATCTATGGCTACACCTTC. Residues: CASSVEPGLIYGYTF.

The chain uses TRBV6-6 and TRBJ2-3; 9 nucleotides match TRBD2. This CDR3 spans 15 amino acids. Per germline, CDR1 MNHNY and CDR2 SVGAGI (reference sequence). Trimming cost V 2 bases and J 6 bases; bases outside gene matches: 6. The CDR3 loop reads CASSYQAGGRDTQYF. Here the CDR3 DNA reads TGTGCCAGCAGTTACCAAGCGGGGGGCCGGGATACGCAGTATTTT.

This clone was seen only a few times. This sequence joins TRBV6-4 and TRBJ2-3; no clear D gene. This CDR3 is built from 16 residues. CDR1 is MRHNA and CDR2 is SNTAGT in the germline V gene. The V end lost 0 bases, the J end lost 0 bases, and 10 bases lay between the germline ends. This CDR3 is CASSDSPNPSTDTQYF. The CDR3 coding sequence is TGTGCCAGCAGTGACTCCCCCAATCCTAGCACAGATACGCAGTATTTT.

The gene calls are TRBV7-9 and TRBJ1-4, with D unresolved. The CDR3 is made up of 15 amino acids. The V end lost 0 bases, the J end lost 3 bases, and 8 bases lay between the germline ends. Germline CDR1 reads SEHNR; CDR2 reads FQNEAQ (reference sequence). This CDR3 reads CASSLASGSNEKLFF. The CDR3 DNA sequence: TGTGCCAGCAGCTTAGCGTCGGGGTCTAATGAAAAACTGTTTTTT.

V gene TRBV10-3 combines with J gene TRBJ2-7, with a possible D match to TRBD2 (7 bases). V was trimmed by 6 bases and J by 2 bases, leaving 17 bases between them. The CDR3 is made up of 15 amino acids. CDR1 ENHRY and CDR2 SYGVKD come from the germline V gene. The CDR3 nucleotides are TGTGCCATCAGCGGGGGGCAGGGGCGTACCTACGAGCAGTACTTC. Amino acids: CAISGGQGRTYEQYF.

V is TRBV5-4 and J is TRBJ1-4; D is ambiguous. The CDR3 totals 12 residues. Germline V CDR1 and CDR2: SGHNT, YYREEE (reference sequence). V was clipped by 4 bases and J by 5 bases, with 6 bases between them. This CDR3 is CASSRRNEKLFF. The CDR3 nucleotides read TGTGCCAGCAGCCGCCGAAATGAAAAACTGTTTTTT.

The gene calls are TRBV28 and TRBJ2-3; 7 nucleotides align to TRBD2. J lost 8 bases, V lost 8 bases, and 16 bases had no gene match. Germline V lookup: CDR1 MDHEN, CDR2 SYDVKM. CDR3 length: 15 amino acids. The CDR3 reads CASVPPAGEKGTQYF. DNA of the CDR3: TGTGCCAGCGTACCTCCGGCGGGAGAAAAGGGTACGCAGTATTTT.

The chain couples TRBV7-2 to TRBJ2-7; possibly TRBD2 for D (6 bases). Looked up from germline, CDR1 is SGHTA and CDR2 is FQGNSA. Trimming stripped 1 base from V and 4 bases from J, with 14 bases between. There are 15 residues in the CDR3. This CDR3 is CASSLGSSGLYEQYF. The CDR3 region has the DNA TGTGCCAGCAGCTTAGGTAGTAGCGGATTGTACGAGCAGTACTTC.

The CDR3: CATSRDLSGKGEQYF. DNA of the CDR3: TGTGCCACCAGCAGAGATCTAAGCGGGAAGGGCGAGCAGTACTTC. The V gene is TRBV15, the J gene TRBJ2-7, with 7 positions matching TRBD2. The V segment lost 0 bases and the J segment 6 bases; nucleotides outside the gene matches: 8. The germline V gene encodes CDR1 LNHNV and CDR2 YYDKDF (reference sequence). The CDR3 has 15 residues.

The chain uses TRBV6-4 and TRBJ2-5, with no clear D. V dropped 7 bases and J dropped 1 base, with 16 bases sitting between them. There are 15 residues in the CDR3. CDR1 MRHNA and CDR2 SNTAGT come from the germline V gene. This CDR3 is CASKEIGLSQETQYF. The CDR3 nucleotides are TGTGCCAGCAAAGAGATAGGGTTGTCCCAAGAGACCCAGTACTTC.

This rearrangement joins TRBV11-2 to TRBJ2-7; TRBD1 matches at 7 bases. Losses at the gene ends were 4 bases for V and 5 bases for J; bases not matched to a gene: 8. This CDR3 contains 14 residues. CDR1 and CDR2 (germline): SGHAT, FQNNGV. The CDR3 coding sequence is TGTGCCAGCAGCTCCATCGACAGGGCCCACGAGCAGTACGTC. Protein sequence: CASSSIDRAHEQYV.